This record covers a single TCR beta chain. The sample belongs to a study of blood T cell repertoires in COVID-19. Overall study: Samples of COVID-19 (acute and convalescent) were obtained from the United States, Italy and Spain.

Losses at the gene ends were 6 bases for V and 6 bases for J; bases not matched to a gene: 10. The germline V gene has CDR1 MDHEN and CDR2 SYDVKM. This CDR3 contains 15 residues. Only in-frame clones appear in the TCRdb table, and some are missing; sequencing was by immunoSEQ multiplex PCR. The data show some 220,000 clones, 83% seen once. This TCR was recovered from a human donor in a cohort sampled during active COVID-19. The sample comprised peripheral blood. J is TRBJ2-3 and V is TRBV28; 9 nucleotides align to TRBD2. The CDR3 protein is CASSPTSGLWDTQYF. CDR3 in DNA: TGTGCCAGCAGCCCCACTAGCGGGCTATGGGATACGCAGTATTTT.